The rows below give T cell receptor beta chains drawn from one sample of a study of regulatory T cells in long-lasting Graves disease. One entry per CDR3 protein results from TCRdb running MiXCR on the multiplex PCR reads. The sample includes some 500,000 distinct CDR3 sequences, roughly 13% of them seen just once. The same specimen was also included in a second study, on T cells in Graves' hyperthyroidism and ophthalmopathy.

The sequences come from peripheral blood mononuclear cells (PBMCs), collected at new diagnosis, from a patient treated with antithyroid drugs. The receptors derive from a man younger than 40 with Graves disease. CDR3s include the opening cysteine and the closing phenylalanine or tryptophan. A D gene is named only where the DNA matches it firmly. Clone size is not always given. Where it is, it says once, few, many or a class for expanded clones.

V	size	D	length	J	DNA	CDR3
TRBV28	many	TRBD1	13	TRBJ2-7	TGTGCCAGCAGCCCGGGACAGTCCCACGAGCAGTACTTC	CASSPGQSHEQYF
TRBV29-1	many	TRBD2	14	TRBJ2-4	TGCAGCGTAGGGACTAGCGGGATCAAAAACATTCAGTACTTC	CSVGTSGIKNIQYF
TRBV5-1	few	TRBD2	15	TRBJ2-5	TGCGCCAGCAGCCTAACCGGGACTAGCGGAGAGACCCAGTACTTC	CASSLTGTSGETQYF
TRBV2	many	NA	13	TRBJ1-1	TGTGCCAGCAGTGATTGGGCGGACACTGAAGCTTTCTTT	CASSDWADTEAFF
TRBV20-1	many	NA	17	TRBJ2-3	TGCAGTGCTAGAGATATCGCCAGGGACGACGGCACAGATACGCAGTATTTT	CSARDIARDDGTDTQYF
TRBV7-9	NA	TRBD2	15	TRBJ2-3	TGTGCCAGCAGCTTACGGACTAGCGGGAGTAGCGCGCAGTATTTT	CASSLRTSGSSAQYF
TRBV11-2	many	NA	11	TRBJ2-3	TGTGCCAGCAGCTTAGGGGGAGTGGAGTATTTT	CASSLGGVEYF
TRBV20-1	NA	NA	12	TRBJ1-5	TGCAGTGCGCAGGGGAGGAATCAGCCCCAGCATTTT	CSAQGRNQPQHF
TRBV7-3	NA	TRBD1	13	TRBJ2-3	TGTGCCAGCAGCACAGGGGCCACAGATACGCAGTATTTT	CASSTGATDTQYF
TRBV5-1	many	NA	13	TRBJ2-3	TGCGCCAGCAGCTTAAGGAGAGGAGATACGCAGTATTTT	CASSLRRGDTQYF
TRBV29-1	many	NA	11	TRBJ2-1	TGCAGCTTACCCTTTAAAGATGAGCAGTTCTTC	CSLPFKDEQFF
TRBV7-2	many	NA	15	TRBJ2-3	TGTGCCAGCAGCCCGCTCCTAGCGCGCACAGATACGCAGTATTTT	CASSPLLARTDTQYF